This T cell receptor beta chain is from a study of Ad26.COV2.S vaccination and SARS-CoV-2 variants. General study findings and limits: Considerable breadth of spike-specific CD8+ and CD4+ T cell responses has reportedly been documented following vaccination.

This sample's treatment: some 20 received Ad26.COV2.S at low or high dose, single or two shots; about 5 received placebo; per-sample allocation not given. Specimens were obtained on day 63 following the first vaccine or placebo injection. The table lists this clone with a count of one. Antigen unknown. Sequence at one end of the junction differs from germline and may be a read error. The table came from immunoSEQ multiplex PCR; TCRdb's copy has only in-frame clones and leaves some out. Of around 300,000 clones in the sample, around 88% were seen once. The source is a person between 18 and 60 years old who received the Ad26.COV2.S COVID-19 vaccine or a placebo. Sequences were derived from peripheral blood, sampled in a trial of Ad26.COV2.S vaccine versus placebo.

For the CDR3, the DNA is TGTGCCAGTAGTGTAGACAGGGTAGGGAATCAGCCCCAGCATTTT. Translation: CASSVDRVGNQPQHF. The chain combines TRBV19 with TRBJ1-5; 7 bases line up with TRBD1. This CDR3 has 15 amino acids. Per germline, CDR1 LNHDA and CDR2 SQIVND (reference sequence). Full variable domain (remainder filled in from reference TRBV19 and TRBJ1-5): DGGITQSPKYLFRKEGQNVTLSCEQNLNHDAMYWYRQDPGQGLRLIYYSQIVNDFQKGDIAEGYSVSREKKESFPLTVTSAQKNPTAFYLCASSVDRVGNQPQHFGDGTRLSIL.